This T cell receptor (beta chain) was identified during a study of neoadjuvant nivolumab and ipilimumab in lung cancer. General study findings and limits: Compared with tumor-adjacent uninvolved lung, resected tumors showed greater richness and clonality. From pretherapy to surgery, tumor richness and clonality rose with dual therapy.

Produced via immunoSEQ multiplex PCR; TCRdb's table is partial and in-frame only. Of 10,000 or so clones detected, about four fifths appear once; the ten largest clones hold under 4%. For this clone: No antigen is known for it.

The clonotype comes from an adult with non-small cell lung cancer. The material sequenced was peripheral blood, taken before neoadjuvant nivolumab, alone or with ipilimumab.

The CDR3 coding sequence is TGTGCCAGCGGAAGGGTACACAATGAGCAGTTCTTC. As protein: CASGRVHNEQFF. The V call is TRBV2, the J call TRBJ2-1; D uncertain. CDR1 and CDR2 from the germline V gene are SNHLY and FYNNEI. The CDR3 runs to 12 residues. Trimming took 8 bases from V and 5 from J, leaving 10 bases between them.